This entry is about one T cell receptor beta chain. The length of the CDR3 is 15 residues. Germline V gene sequence: CDR1 LGHNA, CDR2 YSLEER. Germline trimming cut 4 bases from V and 3 bases from J; bases unmatched to any gene: 7. In the authors' methods: Counts of nucleated cells, estimated from reference gene primer amplification, were obtained. Generated by immunoSEQ multiplex PCR, the TCRdb table keeps only in-frame clones and is missing some. The DNA gave D and trimming, while V, J and clone size come from that table. The sample records some 400,000 clones, 85% to 90% being singletons. The data belong to a study of blood T cell repertoires in COVID-19. At the level of the study: Acute-phase and convalescent COVID-19 samples originated in the United States, Italy and Spain. In each case, the material was cDNA or gDNA derived from T cells, B-cell-depleted T cells, or PBMCs.

This clonotype originated in a man between 18 and 29 years old with active or convalescent COVID-19. Specimen: peripheral blood. The V gene is TRBV4-3, the J gene TRBJ1-1; 8 nucleotides match TRBD1. Here the CDR3 reads CASSRFLGQDTEAFF. The CDR3 region has the DNA TGCGCCAGCAGCCGCTTTCTGGGACAGGACACTGAAGCTTTCTTT.